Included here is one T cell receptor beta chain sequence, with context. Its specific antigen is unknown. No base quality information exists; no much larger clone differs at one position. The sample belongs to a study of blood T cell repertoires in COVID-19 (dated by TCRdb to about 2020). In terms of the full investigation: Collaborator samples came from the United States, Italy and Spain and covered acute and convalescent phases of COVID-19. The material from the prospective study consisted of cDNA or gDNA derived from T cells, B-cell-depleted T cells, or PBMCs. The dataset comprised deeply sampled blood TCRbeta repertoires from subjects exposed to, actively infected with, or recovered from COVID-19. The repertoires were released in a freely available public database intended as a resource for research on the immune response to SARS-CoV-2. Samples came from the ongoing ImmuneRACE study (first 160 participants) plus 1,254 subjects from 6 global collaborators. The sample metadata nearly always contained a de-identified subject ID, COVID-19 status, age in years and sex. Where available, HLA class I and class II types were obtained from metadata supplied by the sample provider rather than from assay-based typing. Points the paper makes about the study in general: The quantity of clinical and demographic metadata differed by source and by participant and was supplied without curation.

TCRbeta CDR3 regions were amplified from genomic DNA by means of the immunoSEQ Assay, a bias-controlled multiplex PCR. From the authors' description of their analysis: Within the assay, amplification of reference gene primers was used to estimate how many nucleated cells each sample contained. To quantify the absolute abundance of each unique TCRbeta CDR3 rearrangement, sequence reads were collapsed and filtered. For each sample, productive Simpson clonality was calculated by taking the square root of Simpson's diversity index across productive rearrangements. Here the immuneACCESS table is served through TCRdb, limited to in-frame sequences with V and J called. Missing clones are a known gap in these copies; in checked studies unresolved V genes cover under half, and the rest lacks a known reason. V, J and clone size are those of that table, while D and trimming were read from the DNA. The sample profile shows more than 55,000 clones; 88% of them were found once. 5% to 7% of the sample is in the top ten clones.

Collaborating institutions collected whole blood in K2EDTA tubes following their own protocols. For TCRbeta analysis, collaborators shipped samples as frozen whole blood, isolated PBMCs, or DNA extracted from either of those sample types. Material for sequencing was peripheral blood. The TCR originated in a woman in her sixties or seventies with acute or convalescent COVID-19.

The bases read TGTGCCAGCAGTAGAGGTGGCGGTGGAGATACGCAGTATTTT. Its amino acids are CASSRGGGGDTQYF. This receptor chain uses TRBV6-2 or TRBV6-3 and TRBJ2-3, with no D gene named confidently. CDR1 and CDR2 are drawn from the germline V gene: MNHEY, SVGEGT. The CDR3 starts with the cysteine, ends with the phenylalanine, and has 14 residues. The entry retains the CDR3 DNA only, 42 bases that are in frame from base 1. V drops 5 bases and J drops 5 bases, leaving 14 bases in between.